The entry that follows covers one TCR beta chain sequence. This clone was seen a few times. No antigen is known for it. No clone much larger than this one lies a single base away; base qualities are absent. From the germline V gene, CDR1 is SNHLY and CDR2 is FYNNEI. V lost 9 bases and J lost 2 bases; the stretch between them is 14 bases long. Spanning cysteine to phenylalanine, the CDR3 consists of 14 amino acids. Kept here is only the CDR3 DNA, which spans 42 bases and is read in frame from base 1. At one collaborating source in Seattle, patients were enrolled during active infection and were followed longitudinally through the course of disease. The collaborating institutions used their own protocols to collect whole blood in K2EDTA tubes. Collaborator samples were shipped for TCRbeta analysis as frozen whole blood, isolated PBMCs, or DNA extracted from either sample type. The source of the sample is a study of blood T cell repertoires in COVID-19 (dated by TCRdb to the early 2020s). In terms of the full investigation: Samples covering the acute and convalescent phases of COVID-19 were provided by collaborators in the United States, Italy and Spain. The material from the prospective study consisted of cDNA or gDNA derived from T cells, B-cell-depleted T cells, or PBMCs. Subjects who had been exposed to COVID-19, were actively infected with it, or had recovered from it provided the deeply sampled blood TCRbeta repertoires that made up the dataset. The repertoires were made available in a free public database intended to serve as a resource for research on the immune response to SARS-CoV-2. Samples came from the ongoing ImmuneRACE study (first 160 participants) plus 1,254 subjects from 6 global collaborators. The sample metadata nearly always contained a de-identified subject ID, COVID-19 status, age in years and sex. HLA class I and class II types, where available, came from metadata supplied by the sample provider rather than from assay-based typing.

The immunoSEQ Assay, a bias-controlled multiplex PCR, was used to amplify TCRbeta CDR3 regions from genomic DNA. The study's own analysis went as follows. The number of nucleated cells in each sample was estimated by amplification of reference gene primers within the assay. Sequence reads were collapsed and filtered to measure the absolute abundance of every unique TCRbeta CDR3 rearrangement. For each sample, productive Simpson clonality was calculated as the square root of Simpson's diversity index over productive rearrangements. Sourced from immuneACCESS, this table was stored by TCRdb with only in-frame sequences that have V and J called. A share of the clones is absent; for the studies checked, an unresolved V gene accounts for under half, and the remainder has no known explanation. D and trimming were read from the DNA, whereas the V and J calls and clone size are those reported in that table. Present in this sample are about 170,000 clones, approximately 90% of which were seen just once. In total, the top ten clones hold around 5.1% of the sample.

The paper as a whole reports these results and caveats: The amount of clinical and demographic metadata varied by source and participant and was provided uncurated.

The sequencing sample was made of peripheral blood. The chain joins TRBV2 to TRBJ1-5; the D gene is unclear. The sequence was obtained from a man in his late teens or twenties with COVID-19, enrolled during active disease. The nucleotides are TGTGCCAGGAGAGAAATATCCGGCAATCAGCCCCAGCATTTT. This sequence encodes CARREISGNQPQHF.